This T cell receptor (beta chain) was sequenced during a study of T cell responses to AZD1222 COVID-19 vaccine. Study-wide points: Reports indicate that nearly half of spike-specific TCRs are directed at unmutated variant regions. Among the donors, most were white British and more were female, and clonal diversity was possibly underestimated. After two AZD1222 doses, spike-specific TCR breadth and depth rose versus day 0.

The CDR3 totals 14 residues. With 6 bases clipped from V and 7 bases from J, the junction kept 8 bases outside the gene matches. Looked up from germline, CDR1 is MDHEN and CDR2 is SYDVKM. Concerning this clone itself: The target antigen is unknown.

Sequencing was performed with immunoSEQ multiplex PCR; in TCRdb, only in-frame clones are kept and a portion is missing. The table has 250,000 to 300,000 clones, 90% to 95% seen once; the top ten hold less than 0.65%. The V gene is TRBV28, the J gene TRBJ2-2; 7 nucleotides agree with TRBD1. Sequencing used peripheral blood, obtained 28 days after the second AZD1222 dose. The clonotype was recovered from an adult who received the AZD1222 COVID-19 vaccine. CDR3 nucleotides: TGTGCCAGCAGCGAGTTCAGGGGGAGCGGGGAGCTGTTTTTT. This gives the protein CASSEFRGSGELFF.